This is a list of T cell receptor beta chains from one sample in a study of shared clonotypes between healthy human individuals. Using immunoSEQ multiplex PCR, the repertoire was profiled, and TCRdb retains in-frame clones only, with some absent. The sample yields about 1,900,000 clones, about 95% seen once. Sequencing was performed on naive CD8+ T cells sorted from blood. The receptors shown here come from a young man in good health. Both conserved end residues are part of each CDR3. D genes are given only for firm matches. Clone size is shown for a subset of rows, as once, few, many or a class of expanded clone.

TRBV7-2	once	TRBD2	TRBJ2-1	TGTGCCAGCAGCCCCCGTGATCTTCGGACTAGCGGGAGTAACAATGAGCAGTTCTTC	CASSPRDLRTSGSNNEQFF
TRBV4-1	-	-	TRBJ2-1	TGCGCCAGCAGCCAAATGGAAAACCCCAATGAGCAGTTCTTC	CASSQMENPNEQFF
TRBV21-1	-	-	TRBJ1-5	TGTGCCAGCCTCGGACAGGGAGATCAGCCCCAGCATTTT	CASLGQGDQPQHF
TRBV30	-	-	TRBJ1-1	TGTGCCTGGAGCCCCGGGGGTAGCGCTGAAGCTTTCTTT	CAWSPGGSAEAFF
TRBV6-5	-	TRBD1	TRBJ2-2	TGTGCCAGCAGTTACGCAGGGGGCGGCAGCGAGGAGCTGTTTTTT	CASSYAGGGSEELFF
TRBV9	-	TRBD2	TRBJ2-7	TGTGCCAGCAGCGTATCGCCTAGCGGGGTAGGCTACGAGCAGTACTTC	CASSVSPSGVGYEQYF
TRBV6-5	-	-	TRBJ1-4	TGTGCCAGCAGTACTAGGACGTCAACTAATGAAAAACTGTTTTTT	CASSTRTSTNEKLFF
TRBV7-9	-	TRBD1	TRBJ2-7	TGTGCCAGCAGCTTGGGGACAGACTCCTACGAGCAGTACTTC	CASSLGTDSYEQYF
TRBV9	once	TRBD1	TRBJ1-2	TGTGCCAGCAGCGGACAGGGGGCTCAAGGCTACACCTTC	CASSGQGAQGYTF
TRBV7-2	-	-	TRBJ2-7	TGTGCCAGCAGCTTAGGTAGCGGCACAGCCTACGAGCAGTACTTC	CASSLGSGTAYEQYF
TRBV27	-	-	TRBJ2-1	TGTGCCAGCACCCAGACAGGCGCCTACAATGAGCAGTTCTTC	CASTQTGAYNEQFF
TRBV5-4	-	-	TRBJ1-2	TGTGCCAGCGCCTCCATCCAGGGTAACTATGGCTACACCTTC	CASASIQGNYGYTF
TRBV5-6	-	TRBD2	TRBJ2-7	TGTGCCAGCAGATACTCTAGCGGGAGATTCTACGAGCAGTACTTC	CASRYSSGRFYEQYF
TRBV7-2	-	TRBD2	TRBJ2-5	TGTGCCAGCAGCGAGCTTGGCGGGAGGGCCCTTGAGACCCAGTACTTC	CASSELGGRALETQYF
TRBV27	-	TRBD2	TRBJ2-3	TGTGCCAGCAGTATAGCGGGGGTTACAGATACGCAGTATTTT	CASSIAGVTDTQYF
TRBV4-1	few	-	TRBJ1-1	TGCGCCAGCAGCCAAGGGGCAGGAGGGGACACTGAAGCTTTCTTT	CASSQGAGGDTEAFF
TRBV11-3	-	TRBD2	TRBJ2-1	TGTGCCAGCAGCTTCGGCTCCGGGACTAGCGAGCATGAGCAGTTCTTC	CASSFGSGTSEHEQFF
TRBV12-5	-	-	TRBJ2-1	TGTGCTAGTGGTGAGGGCGTGGAGCAGTTCTTC	CASGEGVEQFF
TRBV30	-	-	TRBJ2-5	TGTGCCTGGAGTGAAACTAGCAAGGGGACCCAGTACTTC	CAWSETSKGTQYF
TRBV11-3	once	-	TRBJ1-1	TGTGCCAGCAGCTTCACAGAGAACACTGAAGCTTTCTTT	CASSFTENTEAFF
TRBV29-1	-	TRBD2	TRBJ2-1	TGCAGCGTTCCGACTAGCGGGGTCTACAATGAGCAGTTCTTC	CSVPTSGVYNEQFF
TRBV13	-	TRBD1	TRBJ2-2	TGTGCCAGCAGCTTTGGACAGGGGCCGAACACCGGGGAGCTGTTTTTT	CASSFGQGPNTGELFF
TRBV7-2	-	TRBD1	TRBJ1-1	TGTGCCAGCAGCTCGCCGTGGGGACAGGGGATAGCTGAAGCTTTCTTT	CASSSPWGQGIAEAFF
TRBV7-8	-	-	TRBJ2-5	TGTGCCAGCGGACTAACACCTTGGGACCAAGAGACCCAGTACTTC	CASGLTPWDQETQYF
TRBV6-1	-	-	TRBJ2-7	TGTGCCAGCAGTGAATCCGGGCACGGCTCCTACGAGCAGTACTTC	CASSESGHGSYEQYF
TRBV30	-	-	TRBJ2-7	TGTGCCTGGAGTCCGGGCCCCTCTTACGAGCAGTACTTC	CAWSPGPSYEQYF
TRBV12-2	-	-	TRBJ1-5	TGTGCAAGTCGCTTCCCTGGCCAGGGGGCAAAACAGCCCCAGCATTTT	CASRFPGQGAKQPQHF
TRBV28	-	-	TRBJ1-1	TGTGCCAGCAGTTTGACACTGAGTGAAGCTTTCTTT	CASSLTLSEAFF
TRBV4-2	-	TRBD1	TRBJ2-7	TGTGCCAGCAGCCCAGGACAGGGATCCTACGAGCAGTACTTC	CASSPGQGSYEQYF
TRBV7-6	-	-	TRBJ2-2	TGTGCCAGCAGCTTAGACGGGACCGGGGAGCTGTTTTTT	CASSLDGTGELFF
TRBV28	-	-	TRBJ2-7	TGTGCCACCCAGGATGGGGGATACGAGCAGTACTTC	CATQDGGYEQYF
TRBV30	-	-	TRBJ2-3	TGTGCCTGGAGTGTACAGGGTAGGGGATGGGGCACAGATACGCAGTATTTT	CAWSVQGRGWGTDTQYF
TRBV7-7	-	TRBD1	TRBJ2-1	TGTGCTAGCAGCGAAACAATAGACAGGGCGTACAATGAGCAGTTCTTC	CASSETIDRAYNEQFF
TRBV9	-	-	TRBJ2-7	TGTGCCAGCAGCTCGGACAGTGTTCACCACGAGCAGTACTTC	CASSSDSVHHEQYF
TRBV7-9	-	-	TRBJ1-1	TGTGCCAGCAGCTCCCAGGGAGGGGAAGCTTTCTTT	CASSSQGGEAFF
TRBV5-5	once	-	TRBJ1-1	TGTGCCAGCAGCTTCGGGACGGCGACTGAAGCTTTCTTT	CASSFGTATEAFF
TRBV27	-	-	TRBJ2-3	TGTGCTCAGCCGGCTAATAGGGGAGATACGCAGTATTTT	CAQPANRGDTQYF
TRBV27	-	TRBD2	TRBJ2-5	TGTGCCAGCAGTTTAGGAGCTAGCGGGGGAAACCAAGAGACCCAGTACTTC	CASSLGASGGNQETQYF
TRBV18	-	-	TRBJ2-2	TGTGCCAGCTCACCAACCGAAGGGAACACCGGGGAGCTGTTTTTT	CASSPTEGNTGELFF
TRBV19	-	TRBD2	TRBJ2-2	TGTGCCAGTAGTATAGATTTCACTAGCGGGACCACCGGGGAGCTGTTTTTT	CASSIDFTSGTTGELFF